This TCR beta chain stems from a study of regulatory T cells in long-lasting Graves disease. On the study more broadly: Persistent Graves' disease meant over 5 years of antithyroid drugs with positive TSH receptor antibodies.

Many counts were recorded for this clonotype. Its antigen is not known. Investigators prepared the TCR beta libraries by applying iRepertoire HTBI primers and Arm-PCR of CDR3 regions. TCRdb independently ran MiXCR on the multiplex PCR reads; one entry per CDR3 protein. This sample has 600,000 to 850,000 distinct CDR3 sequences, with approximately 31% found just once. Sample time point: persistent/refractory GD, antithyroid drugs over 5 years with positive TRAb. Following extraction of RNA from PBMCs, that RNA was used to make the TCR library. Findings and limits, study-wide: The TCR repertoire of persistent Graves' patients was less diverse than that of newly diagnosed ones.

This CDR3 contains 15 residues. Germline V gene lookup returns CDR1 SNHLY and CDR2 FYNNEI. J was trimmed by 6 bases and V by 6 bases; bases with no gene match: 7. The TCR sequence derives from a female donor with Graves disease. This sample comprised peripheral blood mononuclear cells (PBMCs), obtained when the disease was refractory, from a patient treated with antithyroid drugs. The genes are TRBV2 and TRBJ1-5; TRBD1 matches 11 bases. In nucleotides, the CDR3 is TGTGCCAGCAGACGAGGGACAGGGGGGAGTCAGCCCCAGCATTTT. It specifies CASRRGTGGSQPQHF. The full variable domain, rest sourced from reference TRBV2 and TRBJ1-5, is EPEVTQTPSHQVTQMGQEVILRCVPISNHLYFYWYRQILGQKVEFLVSFYNNEISEKSEIFDDQFSVERPDGSNFTLKIRSTKLEDSAMYFCASRRGTGGSQPQHFGDGTRLSIL.